Below, 28 T cell receptor beta chains from the same sample are listed, as sequenced in a study of cytomegalovirus exposure and HLA in healthy donors. Use of 60 Vbeta and 13 Jbeta primers characterized the PCR. Data came from immunoSEQ multiplex PCR; TCRdb stores just in-frame clones and leaves some out. The sample consists of 100,000 to 150,000 clones, just under 80% of them appearing once. The sample was PBMCs. These receptors came from a man younger than 45 in good health and CMV-seronegative.

The count of this clone is one. This chain connects TRBV9 to TRBJ2-1; TRBD2 matches 12 bases. CDR3 length: 17 amino acids. The germline gives CDR1 SGDLS, CDR2 YYNGEE. V lost 2 bases, J lost 10 bases, and 13 bases stayed unmatched. DNA of the CDR3: TGTGCCAGCAGCGTCTCTAGCGGGAGGGAAAAGGCGGGGGAGCAGTTCTTC. Protein product: CASSVSSGREKAGEQFF. Combining the CDR3 with reference TRBV9 and TRBJ2-1 gives the whole variable domain DSGVTQTPKHLITATGQRVTLRCSPRSGDLSVYWYQQSLDQGLQFLIQYYNGEERAKGNILERFSAQQFPDLHSELNLSSLELGDSALYFCASSVSSGREKAGEQFFGPGTRLTVL.

The chain links TRBV6-5 to TRBJ1-1; weak D call: TRBD1 (5 bases). The V gene lost 6 bases and the J gene lost 0 bases, with 11 bases spanning the gap. This CDR3 spans 14 amino acids. Germline V lookup: CDR1 MNHEY, CDR2 SVGAGI. The CDR3 DNA reads TGTGCCAGCAGAATCGACAGAGTGAACACTGAAGCTTTCTTT. The encoded protein is CASRIDRVNTEAFF.

V is TRBV11-1 and J is TRBJ1-1, with TRBD1 as a possible D gene (5 bases). V was clipped by 5 bases and J by 3 bases, with 16 bases between them. Germline CDR1 reads SGHAT; CDR2 reads FQDESV (reference sequence). The CDR3 sequence is 15 residues long. The CDR3 here is CASSPYRQPDTEAFF. The CDR3 DNA reads as TGTGCCAGCAGCCCCTACAGACAGCCAGACACTGAAGCTTTCTTT.

The chain joins TRBV30 to TRBJ2-5; tentative D call: TRBD1 (7 bases). In germline, CDR1 is GTSNPN, CDR2 SVGIG (reference sequence). This CDR3 contains 15 residues. The V end was cut by 0 bases, the J end by 5 bases, with 16 bases between. CDR3 amino acids: CAWSVATGRKETQYF. CDR3 coding DNA: TGTGCCTGGAGTGTGGCGACAGGGAGGAAGGAGACCCAGTACTTC.

CDR3 sequence reads: CASSKESTGGTLEAFF. CDR3 coding DNA: TGTGCCAGCAGCAAAGAGTCCACAGGGGGTACCCTTGAAGCTTTCTTT. The V and J genes are TRBV21-1 and TRBJ1-1; the DNA was not compared with TRBD1, the D call given in the table. TRBV21-1 is an annotated pseudogene. The CDR3 has 16 amino acids.

The CDR3 bases are TGCGCCAGCAGCCTGAGGGAGTCCTACGAGCAGTACTTC. Its translation is CASSLRESYEQYF. This chain uses TRBV5-1 with TRBJ2-7; possibly TRBD2 for D (5 bases). V was clipped by 4 bases and J by 1 base, with 9 bases between them. CDR1 is SGHRS and CDR2 is YFSETQ in the germline V gene. The CDR3 runs 13 residues.

This chain joins TRBV5-1 and TRBJ2-3, with 9 bases aligning to TRBD1. In germline, CDR1 is SGHRS, CDR2 YFSETQ. With V trimmed by 4 bases and J by 3 bases, 12 bases remained unmatched. The CDR3 spans 17 residues. The DNA of the CDR3 is TGCGCCAGCAGCCGAAACCCGACAGGGGGATTGACAGATACGCAGTATTTT. Translating gives CASSRNPTGGLTDTQYF.

This clone came up once. The J gene is TRBJ1-2, the V gene TRBV7-2; 11 bases are shared with TRBD1. The J segment lost 3 bases and the V segment lost 5 bases, leaving 8 bases of the junction unmatched. The CDR3 is 16 residues long. Germline assignment: CDR1 SGHTA and CDR2 FQGNSA. The CDR3 region is CASSPGQGELYYGYTF. For the CDR3, the DNA is TGTGCCAGCAGCCCGGGACAGGGGGAGTTATACTATGGCTACACCTTC.

The J gene is TRBJ2-3, the V gene TRBV5-4, with D perhaps matching TRBD2 (6 bases). The V gene lost 0 bases and the J gene lost 0 bases, with 8 bases spanning the gap. Germline lookup yields CDR1 SGHNT and CDR2 YYREEE (reference sequence). The length of the CDR3 is 15 residues. The CDR3 protein is CASSLERVSTDTQYF. CDR3 DNA: TGTGCCAGCAGCTTGGAGCGGGTGAGCACAGATACGCAGTATTTT.

This clone was detected once. V usage is TRBV6-1 and J usage is TRBJ2-7; D may be TRBD1 (6 bases). V lost 1 base to trimming and J lost 3 bases, with 16 bases between them. This CDR3 has 16 residues. Germline assignment: CDR1 MNHNS and CDR2 SASEGT. The CDR3 region is CASSEEFVGGYYEQYF. CDR3 bases: TGTGCCAGCAGTGAAGAATTCGTAGGGGGTTACTACGAGCAGTACTTC.

Regarding this clone: A junction boundary mismatches the germline segment, possibly from a read error. V is TRBV5-4 and J is TRBJ1-2, with 7 bases that match TRBD1. The CDR3 is 13 amino acids. Germline-derived CDR1 and CDR2 are SGHNT and YYREEE (reference sequence). The CDR3 reads CASSGTANYGYPF. CDR3 coding DNA: TGTGCCAGCAGCGGGACAGCCAACTATGGCTACCCCTTC.

DNA for the CDR3: TGCGCCAGCAGCACACTAGGGTTAACCTACAATGAGCAGTTCTTC. Translating it yields CASSTLGLTYNEQFF. The rearrangement uses TRBV4-1 and TRBJ2-1, with D possibly TRBD2 on 5 matching bases. This CDR3 comprises 15 residues. Germline values: CDR1 MGHRA, CDR2 YSYEKL. V was trimmed by 5 bases and J by 2 bases, leaving 13 bases between them.

The genes are TRBV5-6 and TRBJ2-5; 10 positions agree with TRBD1. The J segment lost 5 bases and the V segment lost 4 bases, leaving 5 bases of the junction unmatched. CDR1 and CDR2 from the germline V gene are SGHDT and YYEEEE. The CDR3 loop spans 14 amino acids. The CDR3: CASSLGQGIETQYF. The CDR3 bases are TGTGCCAGCAGCCTGGGACAGGGGATTGAGACCCAGTACTTC.

This chain links TRBV5-6 with TRBJ2-7, with 9 bases lining up with TRBD1. After removal of 0 bases from V and 4 bases from J, the junction contained 5 bases not matched to a gene. Germline-derived CDR1 and CDR2 are SGHDT and YYEEEE. The CDR3 sequence is 15 residues long. The CDR3: CASSLGGTGFYEQYF. CDR3 DNA sequence: TGTGCCAGCAGCTTGGGAGGGACAGGGTTTTACGAGCAGTACTTC.

The chain employs TRBV7-8 and TRBJ1-1; 11 nucleotides match TRBD1. J gave up 4 bases and V 5 bases, and 6 bases lay outside the gene matches. This CDR3 spans 15 amino acids. Germline CDR1 reads SGHVS; CDR2 reads FQNEAQ. The CDR3 loop is CASSLGQGAGTEAFF. The DNA of the CDR3 is TGTGCCAGCAGCCTCGGACAGGGGGCAGGCACTGAAGCTTTCTTT.

Regarding this clone: Sequence at one end of the junction differs from germline and may be a read error. In DNA form, the CDR3 reads TGTGCCAGCAGCCAGACTCACTCCGCACTGACTTTCCAATTC. It codes for CASSQTHSALTFQF. This chain uses TRBV4-2 with TRBJ1-2; no clear D gene. The CDR3 extends over 14 amino acids. Germline V gene sequence: CDR1 LGHNA, CDR2 YNFKEQ.

The V gene is TRBV30, the J gene TRBJ2-3; TRBD2 aligns across 13 bases. The CDR3 totals 14 residues. The germline V gene has CDR1 GTSNPN and CDR2 SVGIG (reference sequence). The junction had 3 bases not matched to a gene; V was cut back by 3 bases and J by 6 bases. In DNA form, the CDR3 reads TGTGCCTGGAGACTAGCGGGAGGGCCGGATACGCAGTATTTT. The encoded protein is CAWRLAGGPDTQYF.

CDR3 amino acids: CASSSGTQQYF. The CDR3 DNA is TGTGCCAGCAGTTCCGGGACACAGCAGTACTTC. The rearrangement uses TRBV2 and TRBJ2-7; D is perhaps TRBD1 (6 bases). Germline loops: CDR1 SNHLY, CDR2 FYNNEI. Between the trimmed V and J ends, which lost 5 bases and 8 bases, there was a span of 10 bases. This CDR3 region has 11 residues.

The chain uses TRBV5-1 and TRBJ2-3, with 16 positions matching TRBD2. Germline values: CDR1 SGHRS, CDR2 YFSETQ. The length of the CDR3 is 18 residues. The V segment lost 2 bases and the J segment 4 bases; nucleotides outside the gene matches: 7. CDR3 coding DNA: TGCGCCAGCAGCTTTGGGACTAGCGGGGGGGCCTGGGCAGATACGCAGTATTTT. It translates to CASSFGTSGGAWADTQYF.

The CDR3 DNA sequence: TGCGCCAGCAGCCAAGATCACCGCGCTAGCACAGATACGCAGTATTTT. This gives the protein CASSQDHRASTDTQYF. This chain uses TRBV4-1 with TRBJ2-3, with unresolved D. Germline values: CDR1 MGHRA, CDR2 YSYEKL. V dropped 0 bases and J dropped 0 bases, with 10 bases sitting between them. The CDR3 is 16 amino acids.

This clone was seen a few times. The chain combines TRBV4-3 with TRBJ1-4; a possible D gene is TRBD1 (5 bases). Per the germline V gene, CDR1 is LGHNA and CDR2 is YSLEER. The CDR3 length is 15 residues. The germline V and J ends were trimmed by 1 base and 6 bases, with 12 bases remaining between them. The CDR3 sequence: CASSQGWDWDEKLFF. The CDR3 region has the DNA TGCGCCAGCAGCCAAGGCTGGGACTGGGATGAAAAACTGTTTTTT.

The chain uses TRBV21-1 and TRBJ1-5; the tabulated D call, TRBD1, remains unverified against the DNA. TRBV21-1 is an annotated pseudogene. CDR3 length equals 15 residues. CDR3 sequence: CASSRTGERNQPQHF. In nucleotides, the CDR3 is TGTGCCAGCAGCAGGACAGGGGAGCGCAATCAGCCCCAGCATTTT.

Only a few counts were recorded for this clone. The rearrangement links TRBV30 to TRBJ1-4, with D hard to call. V lost 0 bases, J lost 4 bases, and 6 bases lay in between. Germline V lookup: CDR1 GTSNPN, CDR2 SVGIG (reference sequence). CDR3 length equals 13 residues. The DNA of the CDR3 is TGTGCCTGGAGTGTGTCCAGTAATGAAAAACTGTTTTTT. As protein: CAWSVSSNEKLFF. Complete variable domain (other parts from reference TRBV30 and TRBJ1-4): SQTIHQWPATLVQPVGSPLSLECTVEGTSNPNLYWYRQAAGRGLQLLFYSVGIGQISSEVPQNLSASRPQDRQFILSSKKLLLSDSGFYLCAWSVSSNEKLFFGSGTQLSVL.

This clone was seen a handful of times. The chain has TRBV27 and TRBJ1-2, with 8 bases that match TRBD1. The CDR3 is made up of 15 amino acids. The V gene end was trimmed by 0 bases and the J gene end by 9 bases; junction bases not matched to a gene: 9. Germline V gene sequence: CDR1 MNHEY, CDR2 SMNVEV (reference sequence). The CDR3, as DNA: TGTGCCAGCAGTTTATCGCCCGACAGGGGAAGTCGCTACACCTTC. Protein product: CASSLSPDRGSRYTF.

The chain recombines TRBV5-1 with TRBJ2-7, with 9 bases aligning to TRBD1. The V and J ends lost 4 bases and 5 bases, in that order; junction bases with no gene match: 7. Germline CDR1 is SGHRS and CDR2 is YFSETQ. CDR3 size: 14 residues. The CDR3 spells CASSRGQGQDEQYF. CDR3 nucleotide sequence: TGCGCCAGCAGCCGAGGACAGGGGCAGGACGAGCAGTACTTC.

The V and J genes are TRBV5-1 and TRBJ1-2; D gene ambiguous. V lost 0 bases to trimming and J lost 4 bases, with 10 bases between them. CDR1 is SGHRS and CDR2 is YFSETQ in the germline V gene. CDR3 length: 14 residues. In DNA, the CDR3 is TGCGCCAGCAGCTTGGGCAGTCAGGCCTATGGCTACACCTTC. This codes for CASSLGSQAYGYTF.

CDR3 in amino acids: CASSAGTAKYGYTF. For the CDR3, the DNA is TGTGCCAGTAGTGCCGGGACAGCAAAATATGGCTACACCTTC. This chain connects TRBV19 to TRBJ1-2; TRBD1 aligns across 7 bases. This CDR3 comprises 14 residues. Germline CDR1 reads LNHDA; CDR2 reads SQIVND (reference sequence). J lost 5 bases, V lost 5 bases, and 8 bases had no gene match.

The chain links TRBV19 to TRBJ1-1; 8 bases match TRBD1. V dropped 7 bases and J dropped 1; count of bases not matched to a gene: 2. The CDR3 contains 13 residues. The germline gives CDR1 LNHDA, CDR2 SQIVND (reference sequence). The CDR3 loop is CASKDRENTEAFF. CDR3 bases: TGTGCCAGTAAGGACAGGGAGAACACTGAAGCTTTCTTT.